The rows below give T cell receptor beta chains drawn from one sample of a study of shared clonotypes between healthy human individuals. Sequencing used immunoSEQ multiplex PCR; TCRdb keeps in-frame clones, though not all of them. Of some 1.4 million clones in the sample, 96% were seen once. The sequenced material came from naive CD4+ T cells sorted from blood. These receptors originate from a man aged 30 to 39 in good health. Each CDR3 is given with its conserved first and last residue. The order of the fields is J gene, V gene, clone size, D gene, CDR3 protein, CDR3 DNA. The D gene is left open where the match is weak. Not all rows give a size; the values are once, few, many and, for expanded clones, a class.

>TRBJ2-3|TRBV5-1|.|.
CASSLDAGPTDTQYF
TGCGCCAGCAGCTTGGATGCAGGACCCACAGATACGCAGTATTTT
>TRBJ2-1|TRBV7-7|.|TRBD2
CASSLGLAGGEQFF
TGTGCCAGCAGCTTAGGACTAGCGGGAGGTGAGCAGTTCTTC
>TRBJ1-1|TRBV9|.|TRBD1
CASSVRGQGSAEAFF
TGTGCCAGCAGCGTACGGGGACAGGGATCCGCCGAAGCTTTCTTT
>TRBJ2-1|TRBV6-1|.|.
CASSGMTGEQFF
TGTGCCAGCAGTGGAATGACTGGAGAGCAGTTCTTC
>TRBJ2-7|TRBV5-1|.|TRBD2
CASSPDGTSRYYEQYF
TGCGCCAGCAGCCCCGACGGGACTAGCAGATACTACGAGCAGTACTTC
>TRBJ2-2|TRBV11-2|.|.
CASSPLDGGVGGELFF
TGTGCCAGCAGCCCCCTAGACGGAGGGGTGGGCGGGGAGCTGTTTTTT
>TRBJ2-3|TRBV19|once|.
CASRRDATDTQYF
TGTGCCAGTAGGCGGGATGCTACAGATACGCAGTATTTT
>TRBJ2-5|TRBV18|.|.
CASSPIGETQYF
TGTGCCAGCTCACCAATCGGGGAGACCCAGTACTTC
>TRBJ2-1|TRBV27|.|.
CASSPGAFGDEQFF
TGTGCCAGCAGTCCGGGGGCCTTTGGCGATGAGCAGTTCTTC
>TRBJ2-1|TRBV5-6|.|TRBD2
CASSLAGGSAYNEQFF
TGTGCCAGCAGCTTGGCCGGCGGGAGTGCCTACAATGAGCAGTTCTTC
>TRBJ1-2|TRBV6-5|.|.
CASSLIHRGLGGYTF
TGTGCCAGCAGTTTGATCCACCGGGGGCTGGGTGGCTACACCTTC
>TRBJ1-1|TRBV5-1|.|.
CASSLDPTALNTEAFF
TGCGCCAGCAGCTTGGACCCGACAGCCTTGAACACTGAAGCTTTCTTT
>TRBJ2-7|TRBV5-4|.|.
CASSLERMTVSYEQYF
TGTGCCAGCAGCTTGGAGCGGATGACAGTTTCTTACGAGCAGTACTTC
>TRBJ2-3|TRBV27|.|.
CASSFTGRSTDTQYF
TGTGCCAGCAGTTTCACGGGGAGGAGCACAGATACGCAGTATTTT
>TRBJ2-7|TRBV21-1|.|.
CASSNGAATPSYEQYF
TGTGCCAGCAGCAATGGAGCGGCGACCCCATCCTACGAGCAGTACTTC
>TRBJ1-2|TRBV6-6|.|.
CASSWDGYTF
TGTGCCAGCAGTTGGGATGGCTACACCTTC